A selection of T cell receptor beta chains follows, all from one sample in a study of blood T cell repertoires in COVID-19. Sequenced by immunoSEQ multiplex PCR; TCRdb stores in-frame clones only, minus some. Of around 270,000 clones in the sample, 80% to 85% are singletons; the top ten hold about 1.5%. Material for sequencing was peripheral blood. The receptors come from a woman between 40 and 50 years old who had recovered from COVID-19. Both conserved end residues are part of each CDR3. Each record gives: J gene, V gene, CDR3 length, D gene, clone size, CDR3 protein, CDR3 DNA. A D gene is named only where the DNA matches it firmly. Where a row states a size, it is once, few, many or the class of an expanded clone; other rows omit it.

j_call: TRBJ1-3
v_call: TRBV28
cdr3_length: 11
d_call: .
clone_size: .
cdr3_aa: CASRQGNTIYF
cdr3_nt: TGTGCCAGCAGACAGGGAAACACCATATATTTT

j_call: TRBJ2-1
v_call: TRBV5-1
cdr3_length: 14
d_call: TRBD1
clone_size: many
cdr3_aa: CASQGTAPYNEQFF
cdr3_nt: TGCGCCAGCCAGGGGACAGCTCCCTACAATGAGCAGTTCTTC

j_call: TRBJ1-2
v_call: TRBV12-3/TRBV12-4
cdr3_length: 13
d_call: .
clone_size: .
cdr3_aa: CACSPTGTDGYTF
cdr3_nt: TGTGCCTGTTCGCCGACGGGAACCGATGGCTACACCTTC

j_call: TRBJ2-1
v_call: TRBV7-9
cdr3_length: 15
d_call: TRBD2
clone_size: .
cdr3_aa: CASRLTSGGAGEQFF
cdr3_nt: TGTGCCAGCAGACTGACTAGCGGGGGGGCCGGTGAGCAGTTCTTC

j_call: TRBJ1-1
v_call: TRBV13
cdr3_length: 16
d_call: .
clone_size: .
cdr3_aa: CASSLSGSKPNTEAFF
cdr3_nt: TGTGCCAGCAGCTTATCCGGGAGTAAACCGAACACTGAAGCTTTCTTT

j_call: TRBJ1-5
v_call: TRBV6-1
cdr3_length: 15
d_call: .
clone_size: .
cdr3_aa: CASSERAYSNQPQHF
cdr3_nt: TGTGCCAGCAGTGAGCGGGCATACAGCAATCAGCCCCAGCATTTT

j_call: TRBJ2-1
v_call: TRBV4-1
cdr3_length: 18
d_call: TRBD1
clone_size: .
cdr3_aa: CASSAPAKQGAGYNEQFF
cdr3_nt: TGCGCCAGCAGCGCACCAGCCAAACAGGGGGCGGGTTACAATGAGCAGTTCTTC

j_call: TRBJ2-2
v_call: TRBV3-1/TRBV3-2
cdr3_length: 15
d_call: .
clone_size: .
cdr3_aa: CASSRDTLNTGELFF
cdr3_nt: TGTGCCAGCAGCCGGGACACCCTGAACACCGGGGAGCTGTTTTTT

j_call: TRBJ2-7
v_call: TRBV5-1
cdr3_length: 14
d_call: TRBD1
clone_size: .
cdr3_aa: CASSKDRGQGEQYF
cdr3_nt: TGCGCCAGCAGCAAAGACAGGGGCCAAGGCGAGCAGTACTTC

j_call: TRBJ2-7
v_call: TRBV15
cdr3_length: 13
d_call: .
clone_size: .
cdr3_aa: CATSTWGAYEQYF
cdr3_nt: TGTGCCACCAGTACCTGGGGAGCCTACGAGCAGTACTTC

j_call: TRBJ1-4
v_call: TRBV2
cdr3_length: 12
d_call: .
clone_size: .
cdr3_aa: CASRGPPGKLFF
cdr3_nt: TGTGCCAGCAGGGGCCCGCCAGGAAAACTGTTTTTT

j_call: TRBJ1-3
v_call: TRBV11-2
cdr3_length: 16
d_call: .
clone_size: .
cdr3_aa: CASSRSPISSGNTIYF
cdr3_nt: TGTGCCAGCAGCCGGTCCCCCATTAGCTCTGGAAACACCATATATTTT

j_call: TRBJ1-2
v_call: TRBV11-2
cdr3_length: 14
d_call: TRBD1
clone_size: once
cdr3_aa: CASSKRGQGDGYTF
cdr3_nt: TGTGCCAGCAGCAAACGGGGACAGGGGGACGGCTACACCTTC

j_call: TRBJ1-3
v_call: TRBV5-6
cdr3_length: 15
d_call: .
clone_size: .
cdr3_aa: CASSSDFLSGNTIYF
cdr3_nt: TGTGCCAGCAGCTCTGACTTCCTCTCTGGAAACACCATATATTTT

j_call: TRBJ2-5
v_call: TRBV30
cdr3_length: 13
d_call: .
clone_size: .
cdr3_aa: CAWTGRGRETQYF
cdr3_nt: TGTGCCTGGACGGGCCGCGGGCGGGAGACCCAGTACTTC

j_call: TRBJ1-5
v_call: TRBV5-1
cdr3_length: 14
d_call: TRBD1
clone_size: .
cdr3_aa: CASSLTGANQPQHF
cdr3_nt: TGCGCCAGCAGCTTGACAGGGGCAAATCAGCCCCAGCATTTT

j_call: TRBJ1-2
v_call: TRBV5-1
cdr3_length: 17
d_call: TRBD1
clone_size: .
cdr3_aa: CASSGGQGSVMADGYTF
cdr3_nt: TGCGCCAGCAGCGGAGGACAGGGTTCTGTGATGGCTGATGGCTACACCTTC

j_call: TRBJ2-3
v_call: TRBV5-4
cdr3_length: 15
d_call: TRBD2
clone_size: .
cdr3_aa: CASSLAGGIPDTQYF
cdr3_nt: TGTGCCAGCAGCTTGGCCGGGGGGATTCCAGATACGCAGTATTTT

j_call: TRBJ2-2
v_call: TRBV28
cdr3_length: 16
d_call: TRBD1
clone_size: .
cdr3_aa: CASRLPDRGATGELFF
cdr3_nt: TGTGCCAGCAGACTTCCCGACAGGGGGGCCACCGGGGAGCTGTTTTTT

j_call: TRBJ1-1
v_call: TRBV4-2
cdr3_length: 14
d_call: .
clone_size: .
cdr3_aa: CASNFRNMNTEAFF
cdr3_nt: TGTGCCAGCAATTTCAGAAACATGAACACTGAAGCTTTCTTT

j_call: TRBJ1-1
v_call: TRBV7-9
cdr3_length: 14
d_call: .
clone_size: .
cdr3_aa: CASSSQGQNTEAFF
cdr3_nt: TGTGCCAGCAGTTCCCAGGGCCAGAACACTGAAGCTTTCTTT

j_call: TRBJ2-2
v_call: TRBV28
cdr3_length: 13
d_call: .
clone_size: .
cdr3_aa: CASTRILTGELFF
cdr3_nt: TGTGCCAGCACCCGCATTCTAACCGGGGAGCTGTTTTTT

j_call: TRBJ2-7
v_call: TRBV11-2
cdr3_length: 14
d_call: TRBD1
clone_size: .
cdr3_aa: CASSPGQGDGEQYF
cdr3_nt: TGTGCCAGCAGCCCGGGACAGGGCGATGGCGAGCAGTACTTC

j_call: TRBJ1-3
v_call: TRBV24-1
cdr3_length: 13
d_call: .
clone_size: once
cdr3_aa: CATSGGSGNTIYF
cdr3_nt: TGTGCCACCAGTGGAGGCTCTGGAAACACCATATATTTT

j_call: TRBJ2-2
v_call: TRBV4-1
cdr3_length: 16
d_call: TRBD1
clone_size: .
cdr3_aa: CASSHRQGLNTGELFF
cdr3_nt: TGCGCCAGCAGCCATCGACAGGGTTTGAACACCGGGGAGCTGTTTTTT

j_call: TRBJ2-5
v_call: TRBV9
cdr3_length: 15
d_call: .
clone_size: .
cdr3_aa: CASSAQLGSSGTQYF
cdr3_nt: TGTGCCAGCAGCGCACAGCTCGGGAGCTCAGGGACCCAGTACTTC

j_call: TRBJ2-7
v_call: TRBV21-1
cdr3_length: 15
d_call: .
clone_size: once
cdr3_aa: CASSKSRDRADEQYF
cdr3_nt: TGTGCCAGCAGCAAATCGCGGGACAGGGCCGACGAGCAGTACTTC

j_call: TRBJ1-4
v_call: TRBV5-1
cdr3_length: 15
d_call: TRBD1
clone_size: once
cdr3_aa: CASSFWTGGTEKLFF
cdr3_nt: TGCGCCAGCAGCTTCTGGACAGGGGGCACTGAAAAACTGTTTTTT

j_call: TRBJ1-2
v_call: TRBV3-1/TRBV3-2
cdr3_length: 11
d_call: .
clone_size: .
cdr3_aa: CASSQSGRLTF
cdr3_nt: TGTGCCAGCAGTCAGAGCGGGAGGCTCACCTTC

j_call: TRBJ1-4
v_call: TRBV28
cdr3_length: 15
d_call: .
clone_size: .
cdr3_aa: CASSTSGATNEKLFF
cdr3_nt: TGTGCCAGCAGTACCTCGGGGGCAACTAATGAAAAACTGTTTTTT

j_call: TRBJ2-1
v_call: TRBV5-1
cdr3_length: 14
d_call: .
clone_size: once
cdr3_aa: CASSLQTLLDEQFF
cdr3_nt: TGCGCCAGCAGCTTACAGACACTCTTGGATGAGCAGTTCTTC

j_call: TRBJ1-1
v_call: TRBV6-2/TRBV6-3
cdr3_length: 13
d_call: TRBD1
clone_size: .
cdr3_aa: CASSFGQGTEAFF
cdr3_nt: TGTGCCAGCAGTTTCGGACAGGGCACTGAAGCTTTCTTT

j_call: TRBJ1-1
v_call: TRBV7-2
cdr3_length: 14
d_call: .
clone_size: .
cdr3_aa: CASSLTRGFTEAFF
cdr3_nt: TGTGCCAGCAGCTTAACAAGGGGCTTCACTGAAGCTTTCTTT

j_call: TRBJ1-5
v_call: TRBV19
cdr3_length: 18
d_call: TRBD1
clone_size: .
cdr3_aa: CASSIGLQGADRNQPQHF
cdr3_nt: TGTGCCAGTAGTATCGGCTTACAGGGGGCCGATCGCAATCAGCCCCAGCATTTT

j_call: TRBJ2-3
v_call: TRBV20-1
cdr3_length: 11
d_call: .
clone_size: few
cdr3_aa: CSATLGDTQYF
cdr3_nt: TGCAGTGCTACCCTAGGAGATACGCAGTATTTT

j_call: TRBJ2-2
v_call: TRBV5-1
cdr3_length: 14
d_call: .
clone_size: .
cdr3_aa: CASRETGNTGELFF
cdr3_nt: TGCGCCAGCAGAGAGACAGGGAACACCGGGGAGCTGTTTTTT

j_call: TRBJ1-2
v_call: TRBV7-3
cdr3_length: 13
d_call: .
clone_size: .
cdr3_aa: CASSLDTDYGYTF
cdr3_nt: TGTGCCAGCAGCTTAGACACAGATTATGGCTACACCTTC

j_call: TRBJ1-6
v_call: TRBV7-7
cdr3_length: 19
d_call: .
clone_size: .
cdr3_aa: CASSLREGMGSSYNSPLHF
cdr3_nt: TGTGCCAGCAGCTTAAGGGAGGGGATGGGGAGCTCCTATAATTCACCCCTCCACTTT

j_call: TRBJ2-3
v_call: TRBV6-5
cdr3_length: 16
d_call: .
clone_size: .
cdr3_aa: CASSYSRGAGADTQYF
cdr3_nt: TGTGCCAGCAGTTACTCACGGGGGGCTGGGGCAGATACGCAGTATTTT

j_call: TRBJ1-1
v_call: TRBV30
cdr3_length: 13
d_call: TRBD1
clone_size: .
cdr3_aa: CAWSTQGDTEAFF
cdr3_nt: TGTGCCTGGAGTACCCAGGGGGACACTGAAGCTTTCTTT

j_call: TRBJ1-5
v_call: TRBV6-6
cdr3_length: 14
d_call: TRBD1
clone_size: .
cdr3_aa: CASSQGQLNQPQHF
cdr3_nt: TGTGCCAGCAGTCAGGGACAGCTCAATCAGCCCCAGCATTTT

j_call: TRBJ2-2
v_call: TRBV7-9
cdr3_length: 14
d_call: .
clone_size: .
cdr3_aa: CASKNTEGPGELFF
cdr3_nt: TGTGCCAGCAAGAACACCGAGGGTCCCGGGGAGCTGTTTTTT

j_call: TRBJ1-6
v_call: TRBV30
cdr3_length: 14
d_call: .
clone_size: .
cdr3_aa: CAWNTHIYNSPLHF
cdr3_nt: TGTGCCTGGAACACGCACATCTATAATTCACCCCTCCACTTT

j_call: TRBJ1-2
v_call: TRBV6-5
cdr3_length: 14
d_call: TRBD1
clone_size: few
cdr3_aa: CASSYSRGHYGYTF
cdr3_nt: TGTGCCAGCAGTTACTCCAGGGGGCACTATGGCTACACCTTC

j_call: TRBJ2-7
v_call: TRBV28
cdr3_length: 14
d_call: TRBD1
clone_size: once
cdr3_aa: CACGTGGVLVEQYF
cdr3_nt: TGTGCCTGCGGGACAGGGGGCGTCTTGGTCGAGCAGTACTTC

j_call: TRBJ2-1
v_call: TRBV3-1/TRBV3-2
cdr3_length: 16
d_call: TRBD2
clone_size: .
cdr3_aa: CASSHLRGGSYNEQFF
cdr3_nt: TGTGCCAGCAGCCACCTACGCGGGGGCTCCTACAATGAGCAGTTCTTC

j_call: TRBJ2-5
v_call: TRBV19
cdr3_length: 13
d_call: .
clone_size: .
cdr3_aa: CASSSDSQETQYF
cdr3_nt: TGTGCCAGTAGTTCGGACAGTCAAGAGACCCAGTACTTC

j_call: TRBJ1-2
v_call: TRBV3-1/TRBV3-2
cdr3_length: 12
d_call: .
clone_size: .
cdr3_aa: CASSRDGGGYTF
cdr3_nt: TGTGCCAGCAGCCGGGACGGGGGTGGCTACACCTTC

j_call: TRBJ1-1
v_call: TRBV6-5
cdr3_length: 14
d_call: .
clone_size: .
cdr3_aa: CASSYSRMRSEAFF
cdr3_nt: TGTGCCAGCAGTTACTCGCGCATGAGGTCTGAAGCTTTCTTT

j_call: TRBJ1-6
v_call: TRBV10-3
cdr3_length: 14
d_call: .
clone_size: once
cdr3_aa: CAISEFAANSPLHF
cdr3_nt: TGTGCCATCAGTGAGTTTGCAGCGAATTCACCCCTCCACTTT

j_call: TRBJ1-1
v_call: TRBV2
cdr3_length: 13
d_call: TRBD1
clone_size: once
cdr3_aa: CASNGQGYTEAFF
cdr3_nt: TGTGCCAGCAATGGACAGGGGTACACTGAAGCTTTCTTT

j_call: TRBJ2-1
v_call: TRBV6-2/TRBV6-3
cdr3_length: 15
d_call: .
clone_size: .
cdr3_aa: CASSYLAASYNEQFF
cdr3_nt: TGTGCCAGCAGTTACTTAGCCGCCTCCTACAATGAGCAGTTCTTC

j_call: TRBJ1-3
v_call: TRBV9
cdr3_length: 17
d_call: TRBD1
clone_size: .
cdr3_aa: CASSEHTGGGNGNTIYF
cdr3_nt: TGTGCCAGCAGCGAACACACAGGGGGCGGAAATGGAAACACCATATATTTT

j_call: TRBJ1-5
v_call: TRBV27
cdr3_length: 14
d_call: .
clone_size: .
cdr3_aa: CATRGTGSNQPQHF
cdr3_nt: TGTGCCACCCGGGGGACCGGTAGCAATCAGCCCCAGCATTTT

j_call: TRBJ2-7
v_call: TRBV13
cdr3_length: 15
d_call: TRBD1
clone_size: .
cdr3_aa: CASSSSGTGTYEQYF
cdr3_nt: TGTGCCAGCAGCTCGTCCGGGACAGGGACCTACGAGCAGTACTTC

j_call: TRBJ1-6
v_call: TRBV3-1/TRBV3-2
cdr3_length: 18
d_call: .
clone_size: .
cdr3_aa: CASSQEPAGKGYNSPLHF
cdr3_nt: TGTGCCAGCAGCCAAGAGCCGGCAGGGAAGGGGTATAATTCACCCCTCCACTTT

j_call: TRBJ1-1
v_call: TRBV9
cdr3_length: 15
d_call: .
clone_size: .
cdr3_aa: CASSVGQGMNTEAFF
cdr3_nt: TGTGCCAGCAGCGTGGGGCAGGGGATGAACACTGAAGCTTTCTTT

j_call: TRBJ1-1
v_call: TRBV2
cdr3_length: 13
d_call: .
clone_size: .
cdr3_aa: CASSPGEGTEAFF
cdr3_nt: TGTGCCAGCAGCCCGGGTGAGGGCACTGAAGCTTTCTTT